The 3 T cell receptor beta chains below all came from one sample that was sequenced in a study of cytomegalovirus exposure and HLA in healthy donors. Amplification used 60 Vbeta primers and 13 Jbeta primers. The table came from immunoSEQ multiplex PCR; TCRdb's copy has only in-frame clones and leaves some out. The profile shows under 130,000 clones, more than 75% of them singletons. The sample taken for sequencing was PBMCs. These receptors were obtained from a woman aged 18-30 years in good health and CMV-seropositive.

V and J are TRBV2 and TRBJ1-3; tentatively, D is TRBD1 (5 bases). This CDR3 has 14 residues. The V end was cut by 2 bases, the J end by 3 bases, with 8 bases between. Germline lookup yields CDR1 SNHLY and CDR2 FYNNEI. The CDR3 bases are TGTGCCAGCAGTGAAAGACAGATTGGAAACACCATATATTTT. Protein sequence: CASSERQIGNTIYF.

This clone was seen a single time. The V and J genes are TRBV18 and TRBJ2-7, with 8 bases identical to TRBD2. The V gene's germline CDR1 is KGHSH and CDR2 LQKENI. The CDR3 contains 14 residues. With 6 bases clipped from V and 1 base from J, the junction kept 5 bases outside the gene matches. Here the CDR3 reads CASSFSGVSYEQYV. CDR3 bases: TGTGCCAGCTCTTTTAGCGGGGTTTCCTACGAGCAGTACGTC.

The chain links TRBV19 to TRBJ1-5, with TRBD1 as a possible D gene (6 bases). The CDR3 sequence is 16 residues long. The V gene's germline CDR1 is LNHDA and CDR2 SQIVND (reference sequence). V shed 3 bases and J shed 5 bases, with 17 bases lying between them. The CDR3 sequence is CASSITRTRGYQPQHF. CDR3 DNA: TGTGCCAGTAGTATTACTCGGACAAGGGGGTATCAGCCCCAGCATTTT.